This T cell receptor beta chain was documented in a study of cytomegalovirus exposure and HLA in healthy donors. Study in general: Assignment to the Caucasian-associated ancestry cluster applied to around 76% of the approximately 360 genotyped donors.

General study results and limits: The study flagged approximately 180 TCR beta chains as cytomegalovirus-associated.

Concerning this clone itself: What it binds is unknown.

In the PCR, 60 Vbeta and 13 Jbeta primers were used. TCRdb keeps only in-frame clones here, not all; method: immunoSEQ multiplex PCR. Of some 66,000 clones listed, 78% were seen once; the top ten hold 9.7%. J lost 4 bases, V lost 2 bases, and 8 bases had no gene match. Germline-derived CDR1 and CDR2 are MNHNS and SASEGT. This CDR3 is 18 amino acids long. Material: PBMCs. The receptor was derived from a man in his forties or fifties in good health and CMV-seronegative. This sequence joins TRBV6-1 and TRBJ2-3; 14 bases are a match to TRBD2. CDR3 protein: CASSEYRLAGGIPDTQYF. CDR3 sequence (DNA): TGTGCCAGCAGTGAATATCGACTAGCGGGAGGGATTCCAGATACGCAGTATTTT.